The entry below describes one TCR beta chain. In germline, CDR1 is SGHRS, CDR2 YFSETQ. With 4 bases removed from V and 0 bases from J, the gap between germline ends came to 13 bases. There are 15 residues in the CDR3. TCRdb reprocessed the RT-PCR reads with MiXCR, giving one entry per CDR3 protein. Of hundreds of thousands of distinct CDR3 sequences listed, approximately 15% are singletons. The clonotype originates from a female donor in good health, serving as a healthy control. The sequencing input was memory CD4+ T cells from blood. The chain links TRBV5-1 to TRBJ2-5, with D perhaps TRBD2 (6 bases). The CDR3 nucleotides read TGCGCCAGCAGCACAGCCGGGACTTACCAAGAGACCCAGTACTTC. This encodes CASSTAGTYQETQYF.